The entry below describes one T cell receptor beta chain. The CDR3 runs to 16 residues. From germline, CDR1 is SGHTA and CDR2 FQGTGA. V shed 5 bases and J shed 2 bases, with 17 bases lying between them. TCRdb's table, derived via immunoSEQ multiplex PCR, lists solely in-frame clones and lacks some. This sample has about 680,000 clones, with 80% to 90% found just once. The data originate from a study of Ad26.COV2.S vaccination and SARS-CoV-2 variants. The overall study: By the intramuscular route, Ad26.COV2.S was given once, or twice 56 days apart.

Treatment of the sample: roughly 19 received Ad26.COV2.S at low or high dose, single or two shots; five or six received placebo; per-sample allocation not given. Sampling took place 63 days after the first vaccine or placebo injection. The sequenced sample was peripheral blood, obtained in a trial of Ad26.COV2.S vaccine versus placebo. The sequence came from a person between 18 and 59 years old who received the Ad26.COV2.S COVID-19 vaccine or a placebo. The rearrangement uses TRBV7-3 and TRBJ2-3; D could derive from TRBD1 or TRBD2 (6 bases each). CDR3 sequence: CASSHGEDRPTDTQYF. The DNA of the CDR3 is TGTGCCAGCAGCCACGGGGAGGACAGACCCACAGATACGCAGTATTTT. The full variable domain, its missing parts supplied by reference TRBV7-3 and TRBJ2-3, is GAGVSQTPSNKVTEKGKYVELRCDPISGHTALYWYRQSLGQGPEFLIYFQGTGAADDSGLPNDRFFAVRPEGSVSTLKIQRTERGDSAVYLCASSHGEDRPTDTQYFGPGTRLTVL.